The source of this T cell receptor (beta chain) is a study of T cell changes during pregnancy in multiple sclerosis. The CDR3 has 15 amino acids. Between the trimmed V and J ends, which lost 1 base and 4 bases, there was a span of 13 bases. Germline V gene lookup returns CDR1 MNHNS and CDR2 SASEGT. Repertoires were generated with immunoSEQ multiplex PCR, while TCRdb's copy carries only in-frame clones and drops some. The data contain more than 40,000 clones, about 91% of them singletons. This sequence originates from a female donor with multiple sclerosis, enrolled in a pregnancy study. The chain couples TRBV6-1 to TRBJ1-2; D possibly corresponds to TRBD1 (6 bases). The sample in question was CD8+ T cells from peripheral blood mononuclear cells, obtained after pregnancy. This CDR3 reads CASSEVRTVRYGYTF. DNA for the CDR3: TGTGCCAGCAGTGAAGTTAGGACAGTGCGCTATGGCTACACCTTC.